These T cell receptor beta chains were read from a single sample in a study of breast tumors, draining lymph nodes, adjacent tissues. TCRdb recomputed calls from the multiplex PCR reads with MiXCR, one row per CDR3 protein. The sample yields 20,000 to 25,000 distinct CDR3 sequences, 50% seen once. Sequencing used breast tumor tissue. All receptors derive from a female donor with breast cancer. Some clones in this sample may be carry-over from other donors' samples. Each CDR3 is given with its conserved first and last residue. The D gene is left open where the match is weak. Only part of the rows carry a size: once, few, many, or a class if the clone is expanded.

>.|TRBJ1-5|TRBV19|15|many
TGTGCCAGTAGTATAGCACCGGTTGGCAATCAGCCCCAGCATTTT
CASSIAPVGNQPQHF
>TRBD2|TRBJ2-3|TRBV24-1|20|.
TGTGCCACCAGTGCCCTGGGGGCGGGACTAGCGGGAGTTAGCACAGATACGCAGTATTTT
CATSALGAGLAGVSTDTQYF
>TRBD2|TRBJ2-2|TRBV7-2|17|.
TGTGCCAGCAGCTTAGGACCGCTAGCGGGAAACACCGGGGAGCTGTTTTTT
CASSLGPLAGNTGELFF
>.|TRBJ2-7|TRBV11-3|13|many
TGTGCCAGCAGCTTAAGGGGCTCCTACGAGCAGTACTTC
CASSLRGSYEQYF
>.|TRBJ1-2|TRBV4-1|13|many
TGCGCCAGCAGCCGCCAGGGAGGGGAAGGCTACACCTTC
CASSRQGGEGYTF
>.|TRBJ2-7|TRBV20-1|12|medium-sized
TGCAGTGCTAGTGTCTCTGGGGGCGAGCAGTACTTC
CSASVSGGEQYF
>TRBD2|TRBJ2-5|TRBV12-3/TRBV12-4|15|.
TGTGCCAGCAGTCACCCGACTAGCGGGACAGAGACCCAGTACTTC
CASSHPTSGTETQYF
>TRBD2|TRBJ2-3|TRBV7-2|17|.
TGTGCCAGCAGCTTAGGGGGACTAGCGGGAGTAGGAGATACGCAGTATTTT
CASSLGGLAGVGDTQYF
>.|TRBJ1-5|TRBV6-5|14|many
TGTGCCAGCAGGGGCGAGGGAAGCAATCAGCCCCAGCATTTT
CASRGEGSNQPQHF
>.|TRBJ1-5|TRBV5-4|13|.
TGTGCCAGCAGAGGCGACAGTTTCAAGCCCCAGCATTTT
CASRGDSFKPQHF
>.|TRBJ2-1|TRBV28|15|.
TGTGCCAGCAGTTTATTGGGAGAAGTTAGGCCTGAGCAGTTCTTC
CASSLLGEVRPEQFF
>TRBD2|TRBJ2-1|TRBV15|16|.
TGTGCCACCAGCAGAGCCTTAGGACTAGCGGATCATGAGCAGTTCTTC
CATSRALGLADHEQFF
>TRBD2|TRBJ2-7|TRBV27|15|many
TGTGCCAGCAGACCCGGACTAGCGGGCGCCTACGAGCAGTACTTC
CASRPGLAGAYEQYF
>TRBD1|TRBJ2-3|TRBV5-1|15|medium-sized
TGCGCCAGCACCCCCGGGACAGCAAACACAGATACGCAGTATTTT
CASTPGTANTDTQYF
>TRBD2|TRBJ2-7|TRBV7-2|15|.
TGTGCCAGCAGCAAAGGGGCTAGCGGGAGTTACGAGCAGTACTTC
CASSKGASGSYEQYF
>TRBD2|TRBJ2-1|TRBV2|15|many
TGTGCCAGCCAGTTCCTAGCGGGAGTGGTATATGAGCAGTTCTTC
CASQFLAGVVYEQFF
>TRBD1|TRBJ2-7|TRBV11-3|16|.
TGTGCCAGCAGCTTAAGGACGGGACAGGGGTCTTGCGAGCAGTACTTC
CASSLRTGQGSCEQYF
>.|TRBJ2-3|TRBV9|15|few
TGTGCCAGCAGCGTAGATAGCGAGCACACAGATACGCAGTATTTT
CASSVDSEHTDTQYF
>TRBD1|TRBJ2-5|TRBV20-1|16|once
TGCAGTGCTAGAGTCCCCTCCAACAGGGGAGTGGAGACCCAGTACTTC
CSARVPSNRGVETQYF
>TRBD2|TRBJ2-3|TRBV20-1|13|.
TGCAGTGCTAGGGGGACTAGCGGGGATACGCAGTATTTT
CSARGTSGDTQYF
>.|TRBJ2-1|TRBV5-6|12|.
TGTGCCAGCAGCTTCTGGAGGGGGGCGCAGTTCTTC
CASSFWRGAQFF
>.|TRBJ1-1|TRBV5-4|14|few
TGTGCCAGCAGGGGCGGGGAGGGGGGAACTGAAGCTTTCTTT
CASRGGEGGTEAFF
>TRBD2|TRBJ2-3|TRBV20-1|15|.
TGCAGTCTTGTTGGTGCGGGAGGGGGGCAAGATACGCAGTATTTT
CSLVGAGGGQDTQYF
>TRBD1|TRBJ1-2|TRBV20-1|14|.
TGCAGTGCTAGTGGACAGGGGGCTGTCTATGGCTACACCTTC
CSASGQGAVYGYTF
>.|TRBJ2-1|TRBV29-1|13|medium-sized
TGCAGCGTTGTTCTAGCATCCTACAATGAGCAGTTCTTC
CSVVLASYNEQFF
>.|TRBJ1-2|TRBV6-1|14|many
TGTGCCAGCAGTGAAGCGGCCCGGGGCTATGGCTACACCTTC
CASSEAARGYGYTF
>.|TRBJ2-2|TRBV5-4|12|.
TGTGCCAGCAGCCGCATCACCGCGGAGCTGTTTTTT
CASSRITAELFF
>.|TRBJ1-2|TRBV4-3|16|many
TGCGCCAGCAGCCAAGATTGGGGGCCACCGCGGTATGGCTACACCTTC
CASSQDWGPPRYGYTF
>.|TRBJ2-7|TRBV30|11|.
TGTGCCTGGAGTCGGGGGCGCGAGCAGTACTTC
CAWSRGREQYF
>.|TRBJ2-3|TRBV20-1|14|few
TGCAGTGCGTTCCTAGCGACTGGCACAGATACGCAGTATTTT
CSAFLATGTDTQYF
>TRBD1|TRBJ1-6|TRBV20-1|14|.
TGCAGTGCCTGGACAGGGGGCGCCTCTTCACCCCTCCACTTT
CSAWTGGASSPLHF
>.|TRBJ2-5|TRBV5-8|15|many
TGTGCCAGCAGCCCGAAGGGACCGCTAGGAGAGACCCAGTACTTC
CASSPKGPLGETQYF
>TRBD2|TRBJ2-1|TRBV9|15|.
TGTGCCAGCAGCGTTGGGACTAGCGGGAGCGATGAGCAGTTCTTC
CASSVGTSGSDEQFF
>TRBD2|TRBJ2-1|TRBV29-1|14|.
TGCAGCGTAGATAGCGGGAGGGCCACTGGTGAGCAGTTCTTC
CSVDSGRATGEQFF
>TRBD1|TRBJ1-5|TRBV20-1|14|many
TGCAGTGCTAGTACGGGACAGGTATTTCAGCCCCAGCATTTT
CSASTGQVFQPQHF
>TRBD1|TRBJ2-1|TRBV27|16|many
TGTGCCAGCAGTTTATCAGGGACAGGGGGCTACAATGAGCAGTTCTTC
CASSLSGTGGYNEQFF
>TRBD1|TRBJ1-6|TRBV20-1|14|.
TGCAGTGCTAGAGTTCGGTCAGGGGGTTCACCCCTCCACTTT
CSARVRSGGSPLHF
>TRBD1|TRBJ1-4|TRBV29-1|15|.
TGCAGCGTTGACTTAGGGGACAGAGATAATGAAAAACTGTTTTTT
CSVDLGDRDNEKLFF
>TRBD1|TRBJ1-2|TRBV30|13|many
TGTGCCTGGACCCCGACAGGGGGCGGCGGCTACACCTTC
CAWTPTGGGGYTF
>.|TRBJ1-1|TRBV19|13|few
TGTGCCAGTAGTATAGCCCTCGACGGGGGAGCTTTCTTT
CASSIALDGGAFF
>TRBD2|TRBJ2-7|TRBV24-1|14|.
TGTGCCACCAGCACTAGCGGGAGCCCCTACGAGCAGCACTTC
CATSTSGSPYEQHF
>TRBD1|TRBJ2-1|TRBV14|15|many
TGTGCCAGCAGCCAGGGGACAGGGGGAGTTGGTGAGCAGTTCTTC
CASSQGTGGVGEQFF
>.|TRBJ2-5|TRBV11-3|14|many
TGTGCCAGCAGCTTAGAGTGGGTCGGGGAGACCCAGTACTTC
CASSLEWVGETQYF
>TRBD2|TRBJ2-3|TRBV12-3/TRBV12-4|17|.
TGTGCCAGCAGTCCCGGGACTAGCGGGAGGGCCTCAGATACGCAGTATTTT
CASSPGTSGRASDTQYF
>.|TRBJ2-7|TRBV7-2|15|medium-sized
TGTGCCAGCAGCTTAGTCGGGGGCCCCTCCTACGAGCAGTACTTC
CASSLVGGPSYEQYF
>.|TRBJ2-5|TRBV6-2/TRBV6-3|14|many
TGTGCCAGCAGTTACTCTGCGGGACCGGAGACCCAGTACTTC
CASSYSAGPETQYF
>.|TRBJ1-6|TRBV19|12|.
TGTGCCAGTACCCGTTTTGGGTCACCCCTCCACTTT
CASTRFGSPLHF
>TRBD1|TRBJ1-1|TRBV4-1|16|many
TGCGCCAGCAGCCAAGCGGCCCAGGGGGCTGGTACTGAAGCTTTCTTT
CASSQAAQGAGTEAFF
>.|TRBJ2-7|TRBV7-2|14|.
TGTGCCAGCAGCTTAGTGCTGGGACCCTACGAGCAGTACTTC
CASSLVLGPYEQYF
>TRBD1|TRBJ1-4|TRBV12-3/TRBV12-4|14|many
TGTGCCAGCAGTTTTGGGACAGGGTTTGAAAAACTGTTTTTT
CASSFGTGFEKLFF
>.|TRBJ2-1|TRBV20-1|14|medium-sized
TGCAGTGAAAACTATAGAGTTAAGGGCGATGAGCAGTTCTTC
CSENYRVKGDEQFF
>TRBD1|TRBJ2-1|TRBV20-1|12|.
TGCAGTGCCAACAGGGGGCACAATGAGCAGTTCTTC
CSANRGHNEQFF
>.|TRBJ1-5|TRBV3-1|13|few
TGTGCCGGCAGCCAGGGCTACAATCAGCCCCAGCATTTT
CAGSQGYNQPQHF
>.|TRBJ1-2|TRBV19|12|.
TGTGCCAGTAGCGACGGAGGATTCGGCTACACCTTC
CASSDGGFGYTF
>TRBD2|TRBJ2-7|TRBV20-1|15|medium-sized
TGCAGTGCTAGAGATGGACTAGCCTCGGGAGGCGAGCAGTACTTC
CSARDGLASGGEQYF
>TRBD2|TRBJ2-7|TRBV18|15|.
TGTGCCAGCCCACGCGGGACTAGCGGGGGGAACGAGCAGTACTTC
CASPRGTSGGNEQYF